The clone carrying this T cell receptor beta chain occurred many times. Its antigen is undetermined. Looked up from germline, CDR1 is SQVTM and CDR2 is ANQGSEA. This CDR3 has 13 residues. Trimming stripped 1 base from V and 2 bases from J, with 8 bases between. The data are from a study of T cells in Graves' hyperthyroidism and ophthalmopathy. TCR beta CDR3 region amplification was performed from RNA transcripts. HTBI primers were the set used in a first-round RT-PCR of the TCR CDR3. TCRdb ran MiXCR on the multiplex PCR reads and lists one entry per CDR3 protein. Of some 740,000 distinct CDR3 sequences in the sample, 14% were seen once. Out of around 10 ml of fresh peripheral blood came the PBMCs. Whole-study findings and limits: Before onset, ophthalmopathy was predicted by the model a median about 6.2 months earlier.

This TCR was recovered from a woman between 18 and 29 years old with Graves' hyperthyroidism. Sequenced material: blood. The rearrangement links TRBV29-1 to TRBJ1-1, with D possibly being TRBD1 (6 bases). This chain's CDR3 is CSVEGTANTEAFF. In DNA form, the CDR3 reads TGCAGCGTTGAAGGGACAGCCAACACTGAAGCTTTCTTT.